These T cell receptor beta chains were read from a single sample in a study of T cell responses to AZD1222 COVID-19 vaccine. Produced via immunoSEQ multiplex PCR; TCRdb's table is partial and in-frame only. The sample carries 140,000 to 150,000 clones, around nine tenths recorded once. The sample consisted of peripheral blood, taken 28 days after the second AZD1222 dose. These receptor sequences come from an adult who received the AZD1222 COVID-19 vaccine. The CDR3 runs from the conserved cysteine through the conserved F or W. Each record gives: V gene, J gene, D gene, clone size, CDR3 protein, CDR3 DNA. D genes are given only for firm matches. Clone size, where shown, is once, few, many, or a class for clones that have expanded.

>TRBV5-6|TRBJ2-5|.|few
CASSWTGSETQYF
TGTGCCAGCAGTTGGACTGGATCAGAGACCCAGTACTTC
>TRBV18|TRBJ1-4|.|once
CASSPGPSGTAREKLFF
TGTGCCAGCTCACCGGGGCCCTCCGGGACGGCAAGGGAAAAACTGTTTTTT
>TRBV2|TRBJ1-1|.|.
CASSDTEGRTEAFF
TGTGCCAGCAGTGACACCGAGGGGCGCACTGAAGCTTTCTTT
>TRBV4-2|TRBJ2-2|TRBD2|.
CASSLRSGRGVTGELFF
TGTGCCAGCAGCCTGCGGAGCGGGAGGGGTGTCACCGGGGAGCTGTTTTTT
>TRBV5-4|TRBJ1-2|.|.
CASNYGEWDKNPYGYTF
TGTGCCAGCAACTACGGGGAGTGGGACAAGAATCCATATGGCTACACCTTC
>TRBV6-1|TRBJ2-3|.|.
CASSDGGPSTDTQYF
TGTGCCAGCAGTGACGGGGGCCCAAGCACAGATACGCAGTATTTT
>TRBV5-6|TRBJ2-5|.|.
CASSLTTVETQYF
TGTGCCAGCAGCTTGACTACGGTAGAGACCCAGTACTTC
>TRBV13|TRBJ2-7|.|once
CASSYSGEQYF
TGTGCCAGCAGCTATAGTGGCGAGCAGTACTTC
>TRBV4-1|TRBJ1-5|.|.
CASSQDRTQPQHF
TGCGCCAGCAGCCAAGACAGGACACAGCCCCAGCATTTT
>TRBV7-3|TRBJ1-1|.|.
CASSPEGYNTEAFF
TGTGCCAGCAGTCCTGAGGGGTACAACACTGAAGCTTTCTTT
>TRBV7-8|TRBJ2-7|.|.
CASSLKGEQYF
TGTGCCAGCAGCTTAAAGGGGGAGCAGTACTTC
>TRBV28|TRBJ2-7|.|.
CASSFSGTYEQYF
TGTGCCAGCAGTTTTAGCGGAACCTACGAGCAGTACTTC
>TRBV6-2/TRBV6-3|TRBJ2-1|.|.
CASSLGLYNEQFF
TGTGCCAGCAGTCTGGGACTTTACAATGAGCAGTTCTTC
>TRBV27|TRBJ2-3|.|.
CASSSAGNLRDTQYF
TGTGCCAGCAGTTCCGCGGGGAATCTGAGGGATACGCAGTATTTT
>TRBV5-1|TRBJ1-4|.|.
CASSPDSDNEKLFF
TGCGCCAGCTCTCCTGACAGTGATAATGAAAAACTGTTTTTT
>TRBV9|TRBJ1-1|TRBD1|once
CASSAPGGTEAFF
TGTGCCAGCAGCGCCCCAGGGGGCACTGAAGCTTTCTTT
>TRBV10-3|TRBJ1-2|TRBD1|.
CAISARQGIGYGYTF
TGTGCCATCAGTGCCCGACAGGGCATCGGCTATGGCTACACCTTC
>TRBV18|TRBJ2-7|.|.
CASSPTAGSFYEQYF
TGTGCCAGCTCACCCACCGCTGGGTCCTTCTACGAGCAGTACTTC
>TRBV21-1|TRBJ1-2|.|.
CAAGPRGLSTGGGGYTF
TGTGCCGCCGGCCCCAGGGGGTTATCAACAGGGGGTGGCGGCTACACCTTC
>TRBV4-1|TRBJ2-3|TRBD1|.
CASSRLYRDRGRWTDTQYF
TGCGCCAGCAGCCGCCTTTACCGGGACAGGGGGCGTTGGACAGATACGCAGTATTTT
>TRBV19|TRBJ1-2|.|.
CASSNRVNYGYTF
TGTGCCAGTAGTAACAGGGTAAACTATGGCTACACCTTC
>TRBV7-9|TRBJ2-7|.|.
CASSLTGNPSYEQYF
TGTGCCAGCAGCTTAACAGGGAACCCCTCCTACGAGCAGTACTTC
>TRBV3-1/TRBV3-2|TRBJ1-4|TRBD1|once
CASSQGTGAPKGEKLFF
TGTGCCAGCAGCCAAGGGACAGGGGCACCTAAGGGGGAAAAACTGTTTTTT
>TRBV6-1|TRBJ2-5|.|once
CASSEQETQYF
TGTGCCAGCAGTGAGCAAGAGACCCAGTACTTC
>TRBV5-1|TRBJ2-1|TRBD2|.
CASSGAGSSYNEQFF
TGCGCCAGCAGCGGAGCGGGGAGCTCCTACAATGAGCAGTTCTTC
>TRBV6-5|TRBJ2-1|.|.
CASTPVGGAYNEQFF
TGTGCCAGCACCCCGGTAGGGGGAGCCTACAATGAGCAGTTCTTC
>TRBV20-1|TRBJ1-5|TRBD1|.
CSATTGATQHF
TGCAGTGCGACGACAGGGGCGACCCAGCATTTT
>TRBV7-3|TRBJ2-5|.|.
CASSLGRATQETQYF
TGTGCCAGCAGCTTGGGCAGGGCGACCCAAGAGACCCAGTACTTC
>TRBV14|TRBJ1-4|.|.
CASSQVSEKLFF
TGTGCCAGCAGCCAAGTTAGTGAAAAACTGTTTTTT
>TRBV10-3|TRBJ2-1|.|.
CAISESYNEQFF
TGTGCCATCAGTGAGTCTTACAATGAGCAGTTCTTC
>TRBV2|TRBJ1-1|TRBD1|.
CASSEETGMNTEAFF
TGTGCCAGCAGTGAAGAGACAGGGATGAACACTGAAGCTTTCTTT
>TRBV7-9|TRBJ1-1|.|.
CASSRDFSNTEAFF
TGTGCCAGCAGCAGGGACTTTTCGAACACTGAAGCTTTCTTT